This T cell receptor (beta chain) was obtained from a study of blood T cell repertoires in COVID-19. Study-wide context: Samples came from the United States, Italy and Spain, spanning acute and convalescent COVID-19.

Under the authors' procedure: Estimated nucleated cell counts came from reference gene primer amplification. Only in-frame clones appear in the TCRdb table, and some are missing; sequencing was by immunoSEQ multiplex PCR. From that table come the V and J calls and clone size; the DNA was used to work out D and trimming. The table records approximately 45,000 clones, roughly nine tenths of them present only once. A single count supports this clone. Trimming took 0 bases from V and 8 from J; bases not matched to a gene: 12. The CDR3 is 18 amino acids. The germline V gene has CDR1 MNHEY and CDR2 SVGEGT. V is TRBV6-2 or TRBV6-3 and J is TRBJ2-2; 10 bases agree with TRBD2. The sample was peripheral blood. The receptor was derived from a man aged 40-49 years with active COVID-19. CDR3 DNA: TGTGCCAGCAGTTACTCCGGCAGCGGGAGGGCCCTAGGTGGGGAGCTGTTTTTT. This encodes CASSYSGSGRALGGELFF.